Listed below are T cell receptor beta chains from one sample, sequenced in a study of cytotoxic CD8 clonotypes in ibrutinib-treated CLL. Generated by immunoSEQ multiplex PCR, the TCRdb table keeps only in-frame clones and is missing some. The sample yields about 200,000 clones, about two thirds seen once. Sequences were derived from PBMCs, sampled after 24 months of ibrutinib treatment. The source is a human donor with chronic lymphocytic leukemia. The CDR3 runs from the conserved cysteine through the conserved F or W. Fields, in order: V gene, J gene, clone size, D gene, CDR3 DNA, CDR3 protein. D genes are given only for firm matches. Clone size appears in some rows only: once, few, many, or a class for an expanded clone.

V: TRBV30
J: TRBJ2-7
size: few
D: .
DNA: TGTGCCTGGAGTGTCGGGTCCACCTACGAGCAGTACTTC
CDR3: CAWSVGSTYEQYF

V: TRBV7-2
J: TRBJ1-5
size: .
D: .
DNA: TGTGCCAGCAGCCCATCATCCCGGGGATACAATCAGCCCCAGCATTTT
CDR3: CASSPSSRGYNQPQHF

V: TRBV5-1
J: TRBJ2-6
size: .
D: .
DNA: TGCGCCAGCGGGCAGGGTAATGGGGCCAACGTCCTGACTTTC
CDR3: CASGQGNGANVLTF

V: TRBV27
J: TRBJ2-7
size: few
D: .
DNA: TGTGCCAGCAGCTTAGCCTCTGGGACATTTAGCTACGAGCAGTACTTC
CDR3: CASSLASGTFSYEQYF

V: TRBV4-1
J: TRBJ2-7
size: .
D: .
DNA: TGCGCCAGCAGCCAAGACGACAGAGGAACCTACGAGCAGTACTTC
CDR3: CASSQDDRGTYEQYF

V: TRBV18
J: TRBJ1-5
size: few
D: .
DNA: TGTGCCACCGACGGGGGAACTCAGCCCCAGCATTTT
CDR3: CATDGGTQPQHF

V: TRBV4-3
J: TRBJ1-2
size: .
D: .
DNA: TGCGCCAGCAGCCAAGATTATCGGAGGCCGGGATCCTATGGCTACACCTTC
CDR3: CASSQDYRRPGSYGYTF

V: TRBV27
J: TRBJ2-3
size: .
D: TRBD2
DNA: TGTGCCAGCAGTTTATTTGGGACTAGCGGGAGGAGGGACACAGATACGCAGTATTTT
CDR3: CASSLFGTSGRRDTDTQYF

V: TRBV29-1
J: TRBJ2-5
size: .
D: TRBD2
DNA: TGCAGCGTGACTTCTAGCGGGGGGTCGTCCCAGTACTTC
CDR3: CSVTSSGGSSQYF

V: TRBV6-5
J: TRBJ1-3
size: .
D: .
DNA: TGTGCCAGCAGTAAGTCCGGGACCTCTGGAAACACCATATATTTT
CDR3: CASSKSGTSGNTIYF

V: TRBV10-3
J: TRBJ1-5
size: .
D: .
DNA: TGTGCCATCGCGAAGGATAGCAATCAGCCCCAGCATTTT
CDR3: CAIAKDSNQPQHF

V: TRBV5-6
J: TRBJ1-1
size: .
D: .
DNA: TGTGCCAGCAGACAAGGGCCAGGGGACATCTCCGCCACTGAAGCTTTCTTT
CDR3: CASRQGPGDISATEAFF

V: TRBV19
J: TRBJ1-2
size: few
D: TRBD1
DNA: TGTGCCAGTAGTCGGACAGGGGGTAACTATGGCTACACCTTC
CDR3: CASSRTGGNYGYTF

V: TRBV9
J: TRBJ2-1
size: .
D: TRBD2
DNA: TGTGCCAGCAGCGGAGGGGTAGCGGGGAGCTCCTACAATGAGCAGTTCTTC
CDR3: CASSGGVAGSSYNEQFF

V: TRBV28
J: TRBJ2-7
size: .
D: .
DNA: TGTGCCAGCAGTTTCTCGGACCCTTCCTACGAGCAGTACTTC
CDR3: CASSFSDPSYEQYF

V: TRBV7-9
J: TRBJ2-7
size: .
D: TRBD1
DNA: TGTGCCAGCAGCTTAGCTAGGGACAGGAGTTTCTACGAGCAGTACTTC
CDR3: CASSLARDRSFYEQYF

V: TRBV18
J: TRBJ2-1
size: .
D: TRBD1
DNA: TGTGCCAGCTCCAGAGGGACAGGGACGAGCAATGAGCAGTTCTTC
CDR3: CASSRGTGTSNEQFF

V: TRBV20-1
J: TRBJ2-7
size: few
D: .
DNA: TGCAGTGCCCTGACCGCGAGGGAGCAGTACTTC
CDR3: CSALTAREQYF

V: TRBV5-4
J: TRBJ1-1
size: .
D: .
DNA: TGTGCCAGCAGCTTGTGGGGGATGGACACTGAAGCTTTCTTT
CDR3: CASSLWGMDTEAFF

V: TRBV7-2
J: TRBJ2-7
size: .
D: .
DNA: TGTGCCAGCAGCTTTAGTCTAGCCTCCTACGAGCAGTACTTC
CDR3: CASSFSLASYEQYF

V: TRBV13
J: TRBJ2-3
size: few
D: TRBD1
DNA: TGTGCCAGCAGCTGGACAGGTTTAACAGATACGCAGTATTTT
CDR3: CASSWTGLTDTQYF

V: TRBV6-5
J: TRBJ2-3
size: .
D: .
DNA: TGTGCCAGCAGCTATTTGGGGGGCACAGATACGCAGTATTTT
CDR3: CASSYLGGTDTQYF

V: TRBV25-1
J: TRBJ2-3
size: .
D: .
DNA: TGTGCCAGCAGTGCCACAGATACGCAGTATTTT
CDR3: CASSATDTQYF

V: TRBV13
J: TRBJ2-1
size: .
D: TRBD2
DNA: TGTGCCAGCAGCTTACGCGGGAGCTCCTACAATGAGCAGTTCTTC
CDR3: CASSLRGSSYNEQFF

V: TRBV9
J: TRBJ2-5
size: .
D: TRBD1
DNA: TGTGCCAGCAGCGTAGTACCAGGGGGCAGGGAGACCCAGTACTTC
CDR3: CASSVVPGGRETQYF

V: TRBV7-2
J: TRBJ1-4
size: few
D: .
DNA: TGTGCCAGCAGCTTAAGATGGACAGCAACTAATGAAAAACTGTTTTTT
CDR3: CASSLRWTATNEKLFF

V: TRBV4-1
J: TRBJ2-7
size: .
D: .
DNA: TGCGCCAGCAGCCAAGAAGGAGGGGGCAGAGCGACCTACTACGAGCAGTACTTC
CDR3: CASSQEGGGRATYYEQYF

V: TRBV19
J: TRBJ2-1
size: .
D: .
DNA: TGTGCCAGTAGTATAGGACAGAGCTCCTACAATGAGCAGTTCTTC
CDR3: CASSIGQSSYNEQFF

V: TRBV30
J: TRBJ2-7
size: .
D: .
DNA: TGTGCCTGGAGTGTCGCTAGCGCCTACGAGCAGTACTTC
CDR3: CAWSVASAYEQYF

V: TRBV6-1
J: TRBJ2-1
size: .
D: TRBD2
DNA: TGTGCCAGCAAGCTTAGCGGGAGTCCCCATGAGCAGTTCTTC
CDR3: CASKLSGSPHEQFF

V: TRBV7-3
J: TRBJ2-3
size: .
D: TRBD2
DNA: TGTGCCAGCAGCTTACCCGGACTAGCGGGAGGTGTGACAGATACGCAGTATTTT
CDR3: CASSLPGLAGGVTDTQYF

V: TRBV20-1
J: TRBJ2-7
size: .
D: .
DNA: TGCAGTGCTATAGGGACCGCGAACTTC
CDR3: CSAIGTANF

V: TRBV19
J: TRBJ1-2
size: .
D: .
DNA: TGTGCCAGTCAACATTGGGACACAGCACGAAACTATGGCTACACCTTC
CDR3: CASQHWDTARNYGYTF

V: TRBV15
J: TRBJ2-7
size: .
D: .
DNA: TGTGCCACCAGCAGAGTCGGACTGGGCTACGAGCAGTACTTC
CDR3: CATSRVGLGYEQYF

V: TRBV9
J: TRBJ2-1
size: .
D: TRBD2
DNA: TGTGCCAGCAGCGTAGCTACGGCGGGAGCGGGTGAGCAGTTCTTC
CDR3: CASSVATAGAGEQFF

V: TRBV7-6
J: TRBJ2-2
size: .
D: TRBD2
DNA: TGTGCCAGCCAGCCGGGACTAGGGAACACCGGGGAGCTGTTTTTT
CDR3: CASQPGLGNTGELFF

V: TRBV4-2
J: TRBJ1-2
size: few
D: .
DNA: TGTGCCAGCAGCCCACGGAAGGCTGTTGGTAACTATGGCTACACCTTC
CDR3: CASSPRKAVGNYGYTF

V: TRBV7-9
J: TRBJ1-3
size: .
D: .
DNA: TGTGCCAGCAGCTTACTGGATAACTCTGGAAACACCATATATTTT
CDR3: CASSLLDNSGNTIYF

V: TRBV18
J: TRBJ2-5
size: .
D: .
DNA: TGTGCCAGCTCACCAATACAGCGGACGCAACAAGAGACCCAGTACTTC
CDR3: CASSPIQRTQQETQYF

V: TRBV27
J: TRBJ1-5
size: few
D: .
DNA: TGTGCCAGCAGTTTCGGCCTGTCCCAGCCCCAGCATTTT
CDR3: CASSFGLSQPQHF

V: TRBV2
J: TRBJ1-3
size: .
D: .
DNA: TGTGCCAGCCACTACTCGGTGCGGGAAGGTGGAAACACCATATATTTT
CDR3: CASHYSVREGGNTIYF

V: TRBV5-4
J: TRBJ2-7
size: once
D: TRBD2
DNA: TGTGCCAGCAGCCCCGCGGGGACTAGCGGGAGGGCCTACGAGCAGTACTTC
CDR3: CASSPAGTSGRAYEQYF

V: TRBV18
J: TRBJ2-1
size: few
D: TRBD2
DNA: TGTGCCAGCTCACAATTAGCGGGAGCCGTTAATGAGCAGTTCTTC
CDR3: CASSQLAGAVNEQFF

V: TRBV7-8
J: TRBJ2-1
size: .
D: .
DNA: TGTGCCAGCAGCCCCATCCCAAATCGAGGTGAGCAGTTCTTC
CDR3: CASSPIPNRGEQFF

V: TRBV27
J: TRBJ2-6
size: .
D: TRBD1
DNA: TGTGCCAGCAGTTTATTGGGGACAGGTCTAACTGGGGCCAACGTCCTGACTTTC
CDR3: CASSLLGTGLTGANVLTF

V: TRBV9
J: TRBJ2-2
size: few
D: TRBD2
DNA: TGTGCCAGCAGCGTCCTAGCGGTTACCGGGGAGCTGTTTTTT
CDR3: CASSVLAVTGELFF

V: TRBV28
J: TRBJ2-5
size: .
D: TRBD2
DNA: TGTGCCAGCAGTTCTAGCGGGCCACAAGAGACCCAGTACTTC
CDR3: CASSSSGPQETQYF

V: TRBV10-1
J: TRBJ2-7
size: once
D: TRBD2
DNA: TGCGCCAGCAGTGCCCGTCTACCTAAAACTCGGACTAGCGGGAGCGGGAGCTCCTACGAGCAGTACTTC
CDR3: CASSARLPKTRTSGSGSSYEQYF

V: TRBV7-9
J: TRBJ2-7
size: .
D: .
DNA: TGTGCCAGCAGCTTAGTCGTCGACGAGCAGTACTTC
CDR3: CASSLVVDEQYF

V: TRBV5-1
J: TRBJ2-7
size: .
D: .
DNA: TGCGCCAGCAGGGGAGCACGCGAGCAGTACTTC
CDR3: CASRGAREQYF

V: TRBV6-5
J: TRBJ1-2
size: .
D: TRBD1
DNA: TGTGCCAGCAGCCGGGACAGAAGCTACACCTTC
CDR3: CASSRDRSYTF

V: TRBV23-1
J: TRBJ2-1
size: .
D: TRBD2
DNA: TGCGCCAGCAGTCCCCAAACTAGCGTCTGGAATGAGCAGTTCTTC
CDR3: CASSPQTSVWNEQFF

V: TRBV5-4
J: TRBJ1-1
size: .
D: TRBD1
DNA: TGTGCCAGCAGCTTGCCGGACAGGCTTTATCTCTTT
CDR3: CASSLPDRLYLF

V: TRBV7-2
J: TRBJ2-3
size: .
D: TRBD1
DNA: TGTGCCACCGGACAGGGGTGGAATACGCAGTATTTT
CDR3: CATGQGWNTQYF